This T cell receptor (beta chain) stems from a study of shared clonotypes between healthy human individuals. Genomic DNA from each subset was divided evenly over several immunoSEQ plates. TCRdb keeps only in-frame clones here, not all; method: immunoSEQ multiplex PCR. This table has roughly 2 million clones, roughly 94% appearing once. The CDR3 is made up of 16 amino acids. V shed 1 base and J 6 bases; nucleotides not matched to a gene: 6. CD8 cells classed as naive were CD45RO-negative and positively selected for CCR7, excluding terminally differentiated effector memory CD45RA+ cells. Remarks on this clone: No antigen is known for it.

Study-wide results and caveats: Generally, naive subsets (rather than memory subsets) showed larger estimated richness.

The source of this sequence is a young man in good health. This chain joins TRBV23-1 and TRBJ1-1, with 12 bases lining up with TRBD1. TRBV23-1 is an open reading frame, and its role is uncertain. The sample consisted of naive CD8+ T cells sorted from blood. The CDR3 region is CASSQFPGQGAAEAFF. DNA for the CDR3: TGCGCCAGCAGTCAATTTCCGGGACAGGGGGCTGCTGAAGCTTTCTTT.